The 20 T cell receptor beta chains below were found in one sample sequenced in a study of post-analysis software for immune sequencing data. Whole-study results and caveats: Roughly five TRBV segments, including TRBV5-6, TRBV5-1 and TRBV20-1, were more frequent in patients than controls.

These TCRs' antigens remain unknown. Unique molecular identifiers were carried by the TCR beta cDNA libraries. TCRdb reprocessed the PCR reads via MiXCR and lists one record per CDR3 protein. This sample carries roughly 730,000 distinct CDR3 sequences, roughly 27% of them seen once, and the ten largest clones take 0.55% to 0.65%. Sequenced material: blood. The receptors originated from a girl aged 10 to 17 with multiple sclerosis.

This chain uses TRBV6-2 or TRBV6-3 with TRBJ2-4, with TRBD1 matching over 7 bases. CDR1 is MNHEY, CDR2 SVGEGT, per germline. There are 11 residues in the CDR3. Trimming cost V 2 bases and J 14 bases; bases outside gene matches: 3. The CDR3 DNA reads TGTGCCAGCAGTTACGGGGACAGTGAGTACTTC. As protein: CASSYGDSEYF.

The CDR3 nucleotides are TGCAGTGCCAGACGACTAGCGGGAGTTCAAGATACGCAGTATTTT. Encoded protein: CSARRLAGVQDTQYF. The J gene is TRBJ2-3, the V gene TRBV20-1; 12 bases map to TRBD2. With 6 bases clipped from V and 5 bases from J, the junction kept 9 bases outside the gene matches. Germline lookup yields CDR1 DFQATT and CDR2 SNEGSKA (reference sequence). This CDR3 has 15 amino acids.

This clonotype was detected once. Germline and junction disagree at one end, which may indicate a read error. The chain recombines TRBV9 with TRBJ1-1; D remains unclear. The length of the CDR3 is 15 residues. Looked up from germline, CDR1 is SGDLS and CDR2 is YYNGEE. Written as DNA, the CDR3 is TGTGTCAGCAGCGTCACCGCCGCACTGAACACTGAAGCTTTCTTT. Its translation is CVSSVTAALNTEAFF.

The sample holds a few counts of this clonotype. The chain couples TRBV7-2 to TRBJ2-5, with 13 bases matching TRBD2. Trimming took 4 bases from V and 4 from J; bases not matched to a gene: 6. Germline CDR1 and CDR2: SGHTA and FQGNSA. This CDR3 has 16 residues. The CDR3: CASSSGLAGQGETQYF. The CDR3 nucleotides read TGTGCCAGCAGCTCGGGACTAGCGGGACAAGGAGAGACCCAGTACTTC.

The gene calls are TRBV18 and TRBJ1-2; TRBD1 agrees at 8 bases. V trimming: 3 bases; J trimming: 8 bases; junction bases outside the gene matches: 11. Germline-derived CDR1 and CDR2 are KGHSH and LQKENI. The CDR3 contains 15 residues. The CDR3 reads CASSPEQGGNWGYTF. Here the CDR3 DNA reads TGTGCCAGCTCACCCGAACAGGGGGGCAACTGGGGCTACACCTTC.

The chain carries TRBV6-6 and TRBJ1-2; 7 bases are shared with TRBD1. The CDR3 totals 13 residues. Germline CDR1 is MNHNY and CDR2 is SVGAGI (reference sequence). The J segment lost 6 bases and the V segment lost 2 bases, leaving 3 bases of the junction unmatched. CDR3 region: CASSYDREDGYTF. The CDR3 nucleotides are TGTGCCAGCAGTTACGACAGGGAGGATGGCTACACCTTC.

The sample holds a few counts of this clonotype. V is TRBV27 and J is TRBJ1-4, with TRBD1 matching 7 bases. V lost 7 bases, J lost 7 bases, and 9 bases stayed unmatched. Germline lookup yields CDR1 MNHEY and CDR2 SMNVEV (reference sequence). The CDR3 contains 14 residues. CDR3 DNA sequence: TGTGCCAGCAACCCGACAGGGCTGGGTGAAAAACTGTTTTTT. Its translation is CASNPTGLGEKLFF.

V and J are TRBV6-6 and TRBJ1-6; unclear D gene. Between the trimmed V and J ends, which lost 3 bases and 11 bases, there was a span of 8 bases. The CDR3 consists of 12 residues. Germline lookup yields CDR1 MNHNY and CDR2 SVGAGI (reference sequence). The CDR3 DNA reads TGTGCCAGCAGTTATCGGTCGGCACCCCTCCACTTT. This gives the protein CASSYRSAPLHF.

Details on this clonotype: The junction departs from germline at one end; a sequencing error may be responsible. The chain has TRBV10-3 and TRBJ2-1; no clear D. CDR1 and CDR2 from the germline V gene are ENHRY and SYGVKD. The CDR3 sequence is 13 residues long. The CDR3 DNA reads TGTGCCGTCAGCCCGTTAAATATTGATGAGCAGTTCTTC. It yields the protein CAVSPLNIDEQFF.

The CDR3: CSARGGRAGTYNEQFF. In DNA form, the CDR3 reads TGCAGTGCTAGAGGGGGTCGAGCGGGAACCTACAATGAGCAGTTCTTC. The rearrangement joins TRBV20-1 to TRBJ2-1, with 7 bases matching TRBD2. The germline CDR1 and CDR2 sequences are DFQATT and SNEGSKA (reference sequence). This CDR3 has 16 amino acids. V was clipped by 1 base and J by 2 bases; unmatched bases: 8.

CDR3 bases: TGTGCCAGCAGCTTGGGAACTAGCGTGTACAATGAGCAGTTCTTC. This encodes CASSLGTSVYNEQFF. This sequence joins TRBV5-4 and TRBJ2-1; the match to TRBD2 covers 7 bases. This CDR3 is 15 amino acids long. V shed 0 bases and J 4 bases; nucleotides not matched to a gene: 4. Germline V gene sequence: CDR1 SGHNT, CDR2 YYREEE (reference sequence). Looking up the rest from reference TRBV5-4 and TRBJ2-1 gives the full variable domain: ETGVTQSPTHLIKTRGQQVTLRCSSQSGHNTVSWYQQALGQGPQFIFQYYREEENGRGNFPPRFSGLQFPNYSSELNVNALELDDSALYLCASSLGTSVYNEQFFGPGTRLTVL.

This clonotype appeared a few times. CDR3 in amino acids: CASSLDTTVQYF. The CDR3 coding sequence is TGCGCCAGCAGCTTGGATACGACAGTACAGTACTTC. This chain links TRBV5-1 with TRBJ2-5; a weak D match, TRBD1 (5 bases). This CDR3 has 12 amino acids. Trimming shortened V by 0 bases and J by 11 bases, and 11 bases separated the two germline ends. CDR1 SGHRS and CDR2 YFSETQ come from the germline V gene.

This clonotype has more than one count but fewer than ten. The rearrangement joins TRBV24-1 to TRBJ2-3; 10 bases match TRBD2. The CDR3 extends over 15 amino acids. Germline CDR1 reads KGHDR; CDR2 reads SFDVKD. Trimming cost V 5 bases and J 6 bases; bases outside gene matches: 7. CDR3 bases: TGTGCCACCAGTGTTAGAGCGGGGGGGCCCGATACGCAGTATTTT. This sequence encodes CATSVRAGGPDTQYF.

This clonotype has just a few counts. The chain links TRBV4-3 to TRBJ2-7; D remains ambiguous. Trimming left V 0 bases short and J 2 bases short, with 11 bases between. The length of the CDR3 is 15 residues. Germline-derived CDR1 and CDR2 are LGHNA and YSLEER. CDR3 nucleotides: TGCGCCAGCAGCCAAGATCGTTCAGAGACCTACGAGCAGTACTTC. Translated: CASSQDRSETYEQYF.

This clonotype was found many times. This chain uses TRBV6-6 with TRBJ2-1, with TRBD2 matching 9 bases. V gave up 4 bases and J gave up 9 bases; unmatched junction bases: 10. The CDR3 runs to 15 residues. Germline V gene sequence: CDR1 MNHNY, CDR2 SVGAGI (reference sequence). The DNA of the CDR3 is TGTGCCAGCAGTTTAATAGCGGGAGTGTCTGGTGAGCAGTTCTTC. Translating it yields CASSLIAGVSGEQFF.

The chain joins TRBV5-5 to TRBJ2-7, with a weak D call TRBD1 (5 bases). Germline lookup yields CDR1 SGHKS and CDR2 YYEKEE (reference sequence). The CDR3 contains 14 residues. The V gene lost 3 bases and the J gene lost 0 bases, with 10 bases spanning the gap. CDR3 residues: CASSCYDSSYEQYF. CDR3 bases: TGTGCCAGCAGCTGCTACGACAGCTCCTACGAGCAGTACTTC.

The rearrangement links TRBV4-2 to TRBJ2-1, with D possibly matching TRBD1 (7 bases). The CDR3 is 14 amino acids. The V gene's germline CDR1 is LGHNA and CDR2 YNFKEQ. Trimming stripped 1 base from V and 10 bases from J, with 14 bases between. CDR3 in DNA: TGTGCCAGCAGCCAAGGACAGGGAGGCAGGGAGCAGTTCTTC. Amino acids: CASSQGQGGREQFF.

To note about this clonotype: The junction does not match germline at one end; this may be a read error. The gene calls are TRBV29-1 and TRBJ1-2, with 8 bases identical to TRBD1. Germline CDR1 and CDR2: SQVTM and ANQGSEA. This CDR3 is built from 13 residues. CDR3 in DNA: TGCAGCGTTGGACAGGGGCCTAACTATAGCTACACCTTC. Protein: CSVGQGPNYSYTF.

The chain recombines TRBV28 with TRBJ2-5; tentatively, D is TRBD1 or TRBD2 (5 bases each). V lost 4 bases to trimming and J lost 2 bases, with 23 bases between them. In germline, CDR1 is MDHEN, CDR2 SYDVKM. This CDR3 is built from 18 residues. CDR3 sequence reads: CASSSGINRPGRQETQYF. CDR3 in DNA: TGTGCCAGCAGTTCAGGGATCAACAGACCGGGGCGACAAGAGACCCAGTACTTC.

The V and J genes are TRBV10-3 and TRBJ2-5, with TRBD2 matching 7 bases. V dropped 6 bases and J dropped 5; count of bases not matched to a gene: 12. The CDR3 has 15 amino acids. Germline V gene data show CDR1 as ENHRY and CDR2 as SYGVKD. The CDR3 region is CAISPGGGARETQYF. The CDR3 region has the DNA TGTGCCATCAGCCCCGGGGGAGGGGCTAGGGAGACCCAGTACTTC.